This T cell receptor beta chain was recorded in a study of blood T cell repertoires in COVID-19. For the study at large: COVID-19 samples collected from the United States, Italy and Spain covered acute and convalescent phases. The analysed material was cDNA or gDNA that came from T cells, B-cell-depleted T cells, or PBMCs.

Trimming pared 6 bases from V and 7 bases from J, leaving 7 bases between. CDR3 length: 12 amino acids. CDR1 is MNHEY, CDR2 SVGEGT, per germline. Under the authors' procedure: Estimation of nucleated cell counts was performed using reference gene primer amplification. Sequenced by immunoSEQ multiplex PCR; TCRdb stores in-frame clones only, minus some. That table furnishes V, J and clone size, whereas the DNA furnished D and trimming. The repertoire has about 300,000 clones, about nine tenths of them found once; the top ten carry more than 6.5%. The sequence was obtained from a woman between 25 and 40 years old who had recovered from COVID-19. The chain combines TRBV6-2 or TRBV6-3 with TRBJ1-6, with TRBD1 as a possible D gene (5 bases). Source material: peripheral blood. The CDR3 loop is CASSNRNSPLHF. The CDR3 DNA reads TGTGCCAGCAGCAACAGGAATTCACCCCTCCACTTT.